The rows below give T cell receptor beta chains drawn from one sample of a study of cytomegalovirus exposure and HLA in healthy donors. Sequencing used immunoSEQ multiplex PCR; TCRdb keeps in-frame clones, though not all of them. The table includes about 130,000 clones, 78% detected once. Specimen: PBMCs. These receptors originate from a man in his thirties or forties in good health and CMV-seropositive. CDR3s include the opening cysteine and the closing phenylalanine or tryptophan.

v_call: TRBV16
j_call: TRBJ2-4
cdr3_aa: CASSQSRDRGIKNIQYF

v_call: TRBV7-9
j_call: TRBJ1-2
cdr3_aa: CSSSPALTGANYGYTF

v_call: TRBV4-2
j_call: TRBJ1-4
cdr3_aa: CASSPIPGGGNEKLFF

v_call: TRBV7-3
j_call: TRBJ1-5
cdr3_aa: CASSSRQYTQPQHF

v_call: TRBV27
j_call: TRBJ2-2
cdr3_aa: CASSFGGRTGELFF

v_call: TRBV2
j_call: TRBJ1-2
cdr3_aa: CASSDRGARGYTF

v_call: TRBV5-1
j_call: TRBJ2-1
cdr3_aa: CASRIGTSGIYNEQFF

v_call: TRBV7-3
j_call: TRBJ2-1
cdr3_aa: CASSLMGGEYNEQFF

v_call: TRBV5-4
j_call: .
cdr3_aa: CASSFWGGPIYEQYF

v_call: TRBV4-1
j_call: TRBJ2-1
cdr3_aa: CASSPGGWTSGSSYNEQFF

v_call: TRBV28
j_call: TRBJ1-5
cdr3_aa: CASSGQRQDSNQPQHF

v_call: TRBV5-6
j_call: TRBJ1-1
cdr3_aa: CASSFESSEEAFF

v_call: TRBV7-8
j_call: TRBJ2-2
cdr3_aa: CASSPSGRGAGELFF

v_call: TRBV5-6
j_call: TRBJ2-4
cdr3_aa: CASSLSSGQLIVSKNIQYF

v_call: TRBV9
j_call: TRBJ1-2
cdr3_aa: CASSSSGQGVYGYTF

v_call: TRBV27
j_call: TRBJ1-2
cdr3_aa: CASSLKGGNYGYTF

v_call: TRBV7-9
j_call: TRBJ2-1
cdr3_aa: CASSGTAGAPSDEQFF

v_call: TRBV29-1
j_call: TRBJ1-5
cdr3_aa: CSVSSGSNQPQHF

v_call: TRBV29-1
j_call: TRBJ2-3
cdr3_aa: CSVKAGAGGGDTQYF

v_call: TRBV2
j_call: TRBJ2-7
cdr3_aa: CASSEGLAGYEQYF

v_call: TRBV18
j_call: TRBJ1-4
cdr3_aa: CASSPSRGANEKLFF

v_call: TRBV2
j_call: TRBJ1-5
cdr3_aa: CASSLGSGNQPQHF

v_call: TRBV6-6
j_call: TRBJ2-3
cdr3_aa: CASSPGQNPSTDTQYF

v_call: TRBV5-1
j_call: TRBJ2-6
cdr3_aa: CASSLSQGATGANVLTF

v_call: TRBV28
j_call: TRBJ1-5
cdr3_aa: CASSLSPGRGGYQPQHF

v_call: TRBV30
j_call: TRBJ1-1
cdr3_aa: CAWSGQGVAFF

v_call: TRBV27
j_call: TRBJ2-2
cdr3_aa: CASSLTSLMAGELFF

v_call: TRBV27
j_call: TRBJ2-3
cdr3_aa: CASSLLGRLAGLTDTQYF

v_call: TRBV29-1
j_call: TRBJ2-1
cdr3_aa: CSVESAYNEQFF

v_call: TRBV7-2
j_call: TRBJ2-7
cdr3_aa: CASSQAVRVNEQYF

v_call: TRBV13
j_call: TRBJ2-3
cdr3_aa: CASSRLTGLATGDTQYF

v_call: TRBV7-8
j_call: TRBJ2-7
cdr3_aa: CASSVSLYYEQYF

v_call: TRBV9
j_call: TRBJ2-1
cdr3_aa: CASSGTSPHNEQFF

v_call: TRBV9
j_call: TRBJ2-3
cdr3_aa: CASSPRRGFTDTQYF

v_call: TRBV28
j_call: TRBJ1-5
cdr3_aa: CASSPGSQPQHF

v_call: TRBV15
j_call: TRBJ2-7
cdr3_aa: CATSRDAGYEQYF

v_call: TRBV27
j_call: TRBJ2-2
cdr3_aa: CASSTWTSGVPGELFF

v_call: TRBV4-2
j_call: TRBJ2-7
cdr3_aa: CASSQGWGLADSQEDHEQYF

v_call: TRBV28
j_call: TRBJ2-1
cdr3_aa: CASSQVLGVNEQFF

v_call: TRBV4-1
j_call: TRBJ2-5
cdr3_aa: CASSLSGQVEETQYF

v_call: TRBV14
j_call: TRBJ2-7
cdr3_aa: CASSPKGTVQYF

v_call: TRBV28
j_call: TRBJ2-7
cdr3_aa: CASTLIRQTGEQYF

v_call: TRBV2
j_call: TRBJ1-1
cdr3_aa: CAPKPTRDTEAFF

v_call: TRBV27
j_call: TRBJ2-7
cdr3_aa: CASSFQDRYEQYF

v_call: TRBV5-1
j_call: TRBJ1-1
cdr3_aa: CASSFSGNTEAFF

v_call: TRBV5-1
j_call: TRBJ2-7
cdr3_aa: CASSSLAGTYYEQYF

v_call: TRBV12-5
j_call: TRBJ1-2
cdr3_aa: CASGFTGAPNYGYTF

v_call: TRBV30
j_call: TRBJ2-1
cdr3_aa: CAWSVLREGGEQFF

v_call: TRBV19
j_call: TRBJ1-5
cdr3_aa: CASRYRGLSNQPQHF

v_call: TRBV5-3
j_call: TRBJ1-1
cdr3_aa: CARSDTGQPTTEAFF

v_call: TRBV13
j_call: TRBJ1-1
cdr3_aa: CASSSTGVTTEAFF

v_call: TRBV18
j_call: TRBJ1-5
cdr3_aa: CASSPGPGLQPQHF

v_call: TRBV14
j_call: TRBJ2-7
cdr3_aa: CASSREQGTNQYF

v_call: TRBV20-1
j_call: TRBJ1-1
cdr3_aa: CSSSGGTEAFF

v_call: TRBV10-3
j_call: TRBJ2-7
cdr3_aa: CAISVVRDYEQYF